This entry lists 23 T cell receptor beta chains sequenced from one sample in a study of shared clonotypes between healthy human individuals. Clones were read by immunoSEQ multiplex PCR, and TCRdb kept only the in-frame ones, dropping some. The data show 500,000 to 700,000 clones, roughly 95% seen once. The naive CD8 subset, CD45RO-negative cells positively selected for CCR7, excluded terminally differentiated effector memory CD45RA+ cells. The sample was naive CD8+ T cells sorted from blood. These receptors were taken from a woman younger than 45 in good health.

This clone appeared a single time. The CDR3 nucleotides read TGTGCCAGCAGCTTAGCCACCGGGGGTAGCATCGACAATGAGCAGTTCTTC. Translating gives CASSLATGGSIDNEQFF. The rearrangement links TRBV7-3 to TRBJ2-1, with D maybe TRBD2 (6 bases). Per the germline V gene, CDR1 is SGHTA and CDR2 is FQGTGA. The CDR3 covers 17 residues. The germline V and J ends were trimmed by 2 bases and 5 bases, with 19 bases remaining between them.

The V and J genes are TRBV5-1 and TRBJ1-1; D perhaps matches TRBD1 (5 bases). V was trimmed by 2 bases and J by 1 base, leaving 9 bases between them. This CDR3 comprises 14 residues. Germline V lookup: CDR1 SGHRS, CDR2 YFSETQ. The CDR3 protein is CASSFAGPNTEAFF. The CDR3 DNA follows: TGCGCCAGCAGCTTCGCAGGGCCGAACACTGAAGCTTTCTTT. The full variable domain, in which reference TRBV5-1 and TRBJ1-1 provide the parts outside the CDR3, is KAGVTQTPRYLIKTRGQQVTLSCSPISGHRSVSWYQQTPGQGLQFLFEYFSETQRNKGNFPGRFSGRQFSNSRSEMNVSTLELGDSALYLCASSFAGPNTEAFFGQGTRLTVV.

This sequence joins TRBV5-6 and TRBJ2-6, with TRBD1 identical over 7 bases. CDR1 and CDR2 from the germline V gene are SGHDT and YYEEEE. After removal of 0 bases from V and 2 bases from J, the junction contained 8 bases not matched to a gene. The CDR3 length is 18 residues. Here the CDR3 DNA reads TGTGCCAGCAGCTTGGGGACAGGAAAAGCCACTGGGGCCAACGTCCTGACTTTC. Protein sequence: CASSLGTGKATGANVLTF. Full variable domain (missing parts from reference TRBV5-6 and TRBJ2-6): DAGVTQSPTHLIKTRGQQVTLRCSPKSGHDTVSWYQQALGQGPQFIFQYYEEEERQRGNFPDRFSGHQFPNYSSELNVNALLLGDSALYLCASSLGTGKATGANVLTFGAGSRLTVL.

The chain employs TRBV7-2 and TRBJ2-5; 7 nucleotides line up with TRBD2. The CDR3 has 15 residues. CDR1 and CDR2 (germline): SGHTA, FQGNSA. The V and J ends lost 1 base and 1 base, in that order; junction bases with no gene match: 3. In DNA, the CDR3 is TGTGCCAGCAGCTTAGGGGGAGGGGTCCAAGAGACCCAGTACTTC. It yields the protein CASSLGGGVQETQYF.

The chain has TRBV27 and TRBJ2-7, with 13 bases aligning to TRBD2. CDR3 length: 16 residues. Germline-derived CDR1 and CDR2 are MNHEY and SMNVEV (reference sequence). Trimming removed 3 bases from V and 5 bases from J; junction bases left unmatched: 7. The CDR3 coding sequence is TGTGCCAGCAGTTTTGGACTAGCGGGAGAAGTAAACGAGCAGTACTTC. It is translated as CASSFGLAGEVNEQYF.

The genes are TRBV2 and TRBJ1-3, with D unresolved. This CDR3 region has 13 residues. Germline CDR1 and CDR2: SNHLY and FYNNEI. Trimming left V 6 bases short and J 0 bases short, with 6 bases between. Here the CDR3 DNA reads TGTGCCAGCAGGGAGTACTCTGGAAACACCATATATTTT. Translated, it gives CASREYSGNTIYF.

The chain combines TRBV5-6 with TRBJ1-1, with D tentatively TRBD1 (6 bases). This CDR3 contains 14 residues. V dropped 0 bases and J dropped 4 bases, with 10 bases sitting between them. The germline gives CDR1 SGHDT, CDR2 YYEEEE. CDR3 DNA: TGTGCCAGCAGCTTGGGCCGGGGGCTCACTGAAGCTTTCTTT. This codes for CASSLGRGLTEAFF.

This rearrangement joins TRBV28 to TRBJ2-2; 7 bases are shared with TRBD2. Trimming took 6 bases from V and 0 from J; bases not matched to a gene: 7. CDR1 and CDR2 (germline): MDHEN, SYDVKM. The CDR3 loop spans 16 amino acids. The CDR3: CASSLGTTPNTGELFF. Written as DNA, the CDR3 is TGTGCCAGCAGCCTCGGGACTACCCCGAACACCGGGGAGCTGTTTTTT.

The chain uses TRBV15 and TRBJ1-2; D is ambiguous. This CDR3 comprises 15 residues. Trimming stripped 0 bases from V and 4 bases from J, with 12 bases between. CDR1 is LNHNV, CDR2 YYDKDF, per germline (reference sequence). CDR3 sequence: CATSRDEEGTYGYTF. DNA for the CDR3: TGTGCCACCAGCAGAGATGAGGAGGGAACCTATGGCTACACCTTC.

The gene calls are TRBV15 and TRBJ2-1; TRBD2 aligns across 14 bases. Trimming took 5 bases from V and 10 from J; bases not matched to a gene: 10. The CDR3 extends over 16 amino acids. Per germline, CDR1 LNHNV and CDR2 YYDKDF (reference sequence). In nucleotides, the CDR3 is TGTGCCACCAGCGATAGAGGGACTAGCGGGAGTTGGGAGCAGTTCTTC. It encodes CATSDRGTSGSWEQFF.

This clone was observed a handful of times. This sequence joins TRBV11-2 and TRBJ2-1, with unresolved D. Germline assignment: CDR1 SGHAT and CDR2 FQNNGV. The CDR3 length is 11 residues. V was pared by 3 bases and J by 3 bases, with 0 bases between. CDR3 protein: CASSFYNEQFF. CDR3 bases: TGTGCCAGCAGCTTCTACAATGAGCAGTTCTTC. Combining the CDR3 with reference TRBV11-2 and TRBJ2-1 gives the whole variable domain EAGVAQSPRYKIIEKRQSVAFWCNPISGHATLYWYQQILGQGPKLLIQFQNNGVVDDSQLPKDRFSAERLKGVDSTLKIQPAKLEDSAVYLCASSFYNEQFFGPGTRLTVL.

The chain combines TRBV7-8 with TRBJ1-1, with a weak D call TRBD1 (5 bases). Germline CDR1 reads SGHVS; CDR2 reads FQNEAQ. Trimming removed 2 bases from V and 3 bases from J, with 13 bases in between. This CDR3 contains 15 residues. The CDR3 region is CASSLMAGPYTEAFF. The CDR3 bases are TGTGCCAGCAGCTTAATGGCGGGACCCTACACTGAAGCTTTCTTT.

The V call is TRBV11-2, the J call TRBJ2-1, with D unresolved. Trimming shortened V by 5 bases and J by 9 bases, and 14 bases separated the two germline ends. There are 13 residues in the CDR3. Per germline, CDR1 SGHAT and CDR2 FQNNGV. The CDR3 coding sequence is TGTGCCAGCAGCCCCCACGCACGCGGTGAGCAGTTCTTC. Its translation: CASSPHARGEQFF.

The V and J genes are TRBV7-1 and TRBJ2-7; TRBD2 aligns across 8 bases. TRBV7-1 is marked as an open reading frame, function uncertain. The CDR3 is made up of 16 amino acids. Trimming removed 3 bases from V and 3 bases from J; junction bases left unmatched: 10. This CDR3 is CASSSGPAGDLYEQYF. The CDR3 nucleotides read TGTGCCAGCAGCTCCGGGCCAGCGGGAGACCTCTACGAGCAGTACTTC.

The V and J genes are TRBV5-6 and TRBJ1-2, with D hard to call. Between the trimmed V and J ends, which lost 3 bases and 8 bases, there was a span of 17 bases. Germline CDR1 and CDR2: SGHDT and YYEEEE. The CDR3 totals 14 residues. As DNA, the CDR3 is TGTGCCAGCAGCTCGCCAGTCGGGATATACGGCTACACCTTC. Protein product: CASSSPVGIYGYTF. The whole variable domain, remainder taken from reference TRBV5-6 and TRBJ1-2, is DAGVTQSPTHLIKTRGQQVTLRCSPKSGHDTVSWYQQALGQGPQFIFQYYEEEERQRGNFPDRFSGHQFPNYSSELNVNALLLGDSALYLCASSSPVGIYGYTFGSGTRLTVV.

V is TRBV29-1 and J is TRBJ2-5; TRBD2 aligns across 14 bases. The CDR3 runs 17 residues. The J segment lost 2 bases and the V segment lost 6 bases, leaving 11 bases of the junction unmatched. Germline assignment: CDR1 SQVTM and CDR2 ANQGSEA. Here the CDR3 reads CSVYAGTSGSLQETQYF. The CDR3 DNA reads TGCAGCGTCTACGCCGGGACTAGCGGGAGTTTGCAAGAGACCCAGTACTTC.

The chain uses TRBV7-9 and TRBJ2-3; TRBD2 is a possible D gene (5 bases). V dropped 8 bases and J dropped 6 bases, with 24 bases sitting between them. CDR1 SEHNR and CDR2 FQNEAQ come from the germline V gene (reference sequence). CDR3 size: 16 residues. CDR3 residues: CASLDRTPNRRDTQYF. CDR3 DNA sequence: TGTGCCAGCTTGGACCGGACTCCCAACCGTCGGGATACGCAGTATTTT.

This clone was detected only a few times. Other DNA sequences in the sample encode the same CDR3. J is TRBJ2-5 and V is TRBV5-4; D is perhaps TRBD2 (5 bases). The CDR3 has 13 residues. Germline V gene data show CDR1 as SGHNT and CDR2 as YYREEE (reference sequence). V dropped 3 bases and J dropped 1 base, with 7 bases sitting between them. CDR3 protein: CASSWESQETQYF. The CDR3, as DNA: TGTGCCAGCAGCTGGGAGTCCCAAGAGACCCAGTACTTC.

The CDR3 is CASSEGYPPYNEQFF. The CDR3, as DNA: TGTGCCAGCAGTGAAGGCTACCCCCCCTACAATGAGCAGTTCTTC. The V call is TRBV2, the J call TRBJ2-1; D call uncertain. With 1 base removed from V and 2 bases from J, the gap between germline ends came to 9 bases. Germline V gene sequence: CDR1 SNHLY, CDR2 FYNNEI. The CDR3 loop spans 15 amino acids.

The gene calls are TRBV7-2 and TRBJ2-7; D gene ambiguous. The V end was cut by 1 base, the J end by 3 bases, with 25 bases between. CDR1 and CDR2 from the germline V gene are SGHTA and FQGNSA. The CDR3 runs 19 residues. CDR3 DNA sequence: TGTGCCAGCAGCTTAGGAATAGCTATAGACTCCCAGTATCTCTACGAGCAGTACTTC. Translating gives CASSLGIAIDSQYLYEQYF.

This chain joins TRBV10-3 and TRBJ2-5; TRBD2 might be the D (6 bases). With 6 bases removed from V and 3 bases from J, the gap between germline ends came to 23 bases. The CDR3 totals 17 residues. Germline V CDR1 and CDR2: ENHRY, SYGVKD. The CDR3 region has the DNA TGTGCCATCAGCCTAAATTTGGAGGGCCCTCCTGAAGAGACCCAGTACTTC. This gives the protein CAISLNLEGPPEETQYF.

The J gene is TRBJ2-2, the V gene TRBV7-6, with a possible D match to TRBD2 (6 bases). The V gene's germline CDR1 is SGHVS and CDR2 FNYEAQ. Trimming left V 6 bases short and J 0 bases short, with 11 bases between. The CDR3 runs to 15 residues. CDR3 protein: CASSNSGSNTGELFF. The CDR3 DNA sequence: TGTGCCAGCAGTAATAGCGGTTCGAACACCGGGGAGCTGTTTTTT. Variable domain in full (rest from reference TRBV7-6 and TRBJ2-2): GAGVSQSPRYKVTKRGQDVALRCDPISGHVSLYWYRQALGQGPEFLTYFNYEAQQDKSGLPNDRFSAERPEGSISTLTIQRTEQRDSAMYRCASSNSGSNTGELFFGEGSRLTVL.

This chain uses TRBV28 with TRBJ1-1; possibly TRBD1 for D (6 bases). This CDR3 has 14 residues. Germline V gene lookup returns CDR1 MDHEN and CDR2 SYDVKM. V was clipped by 5 bases and J by 5 bases, with 15 bases between them. CDR3 sequence reads: CASSPDRPGTEAFF. CDR3 nucleotides: TGTGCCAGCAGTCCCGACAGGCCTGGGACTGAAGCTTTCTTT.